The rows below give T cell receptor beta chains drawn from one sample of a study of neoadjuvant anti-PD-1 for oral cavity cancer. TCRdb's copy holds only in-frame clones and misses some; the assay was immunoSEQ multiplex PCR. The data contain approximately 13,000 clones, about 70% of them singletons. The sequenced sample was PBMCs, obtained after nivolumab (anti-PD-1) treatment. The origin of the receptors is a person aged 40 to 85 with oral cavity squamous cell carcinoma. Each CDR3 is given with its conserved first and last residue. Each record gives: D gene, clone size, CDR3 length, J gene, V gene, CDR3 DNA, CDR3 protein. The D gene is left open where the match is weak. Only part of the rows carry a size: once, few, many, or a class if the clone is expanded.

. . 14 TRBJ1-1 TRBV9 TGTGCCAGCGCAGCCCAATTTGCGAACACTGAAGCTTTCTTT CASAAQFANTEAFF
. . 16 TRBJ1-5 TRBV28 TGTGCCAGCAGATCGGCAAAGGGCTATAGCAATCAGCCCCAGCATTTT CASRSAKGYSNQPQHF
. . 14 TRBJ1-5 TRBV28 TGTGCCAGCAGTATAGGGACTGGCAATCAGCCCCAGCATTTT CASSIGTGNQPQHF
. . 13 TRBJ1-1 TRBV19 TGTGCCAGTATGGAAAACACGAACACTGAAGCTTTCTTT CASMENTNTEAFF
TRBD1 . 13 TRBJ2-2 TRBV5-1 TGCGCCAGCAACAGGGGGAACACCGGGGAGCTGTTTTTT CASNRGNTGELFF
. . 12 TRBJ2-7 TRBV5-1 TGCGCCAGCAGCTCCGTCCCTGTAGAGCAGTACTTC CASSSVPVEQYF
. once 13 TRBJ2-1 TRBV2 TGTGCCAGCAAAGGGGACGGTTACAATGAGCAGTTCTTC CASKGDGYNEQFF
. . 12 TRBJ2-3 TRBV7-9 TGTGCCAGCAGCTTAAGGACAGATACGCAGTATTTT CASSLRTDTQYF
. . 9 TRBJ1-2 TRBV7-9 TGTGCTGTGAGTAATGGCTACACCTTC CAVSNGYTF
. . 16 TRBJ1-5 TRBV27 TGTGCCAGCAGTTTATTTAGGACCCCAGGGGATCAGCCCCAGCATTTT CASSLFRTPGDQPQHF
TRBD1 . 15 TRBJ2-2 TRBV5-1 TGCGCCACACGCACAGGGGCGACGAACACCGGGGAGCTGTTTTTT CATRTGATNTGELFF
. . 14 TRBJ1-3 TRBV14 TGTGCCAGCAGTCCCATCTTCTCTGGAAACACCATATATTTT CASSPIFSGNTIYF
TRBD2 . 16 TRBJ2-7 TRBV9 TGTGCCAGCAGCCCCGACGGGACTAGCGGGAGTTGGGAGCAGTACTTC CASSPDGTSGSWEQYF
. few 15 TRBJ2-7 TRBV7-8 TGTGCCAGCAGACCCCAGGGCCAGTTTGTGAACGAGCAGTACTTC CASRPQGQFVNEQYF
TRBD1 . 13 TRBJ1-1 TRBV30 TGTGCCTGGATAGACAGGGGGCACACTGAAGCTTTCTTT CAWIDRGHTEAFF
. . 14 TRBJ2-3 TRBV5-1 TGCGCCAGCAGCTTGTCTCAGGGGTTCGATACGCAGTATTTT CASSLSQGFDTQYF
TRBD1 . 14 TRBJ1-4 TRBV14 TGTGCCAGCAGCCACAACTTGGACAGGGGTAAACTGTTTTTT CASSHNLDRGKLFF
. . 12 TRBJ1-6 TRBV30 TGTGCCTGGAGGGGGGCTCGGTCACCCCTCCACTTT CAWRGARSPLHF
. few 14 TRBJ1-5 TRBV10-2 TGCGCCAGCAGTGATCGGTCCCCCAATCAGCCCCAGCATTTT CASSDRSPNQPQHF
TRBD1 once 14 TRBJ1-1 TRBV19 TGTGCCAGTAGTACCTTAGGGGGCATCACTGAAGCTTTCTTT CASSTLGGITEAFF
TRBD1 . 17 TRBJ1-1 TRBV19 TGTGCCAGTAGTATGGCTCGGACAGGGGTCTTGAACACTGAAGCTTTCTTT CASSMARTGVLNTEAFF
. . 13 TRBJ1-1 TRBV28 TGTGCCAGCAGGCCACAGGGTTTAACTGAAGCTTTCTTT CASRPQGLTEAFF
. . 14 TRBJ1-2 TRBV5-4 TGTGCCAGCAGCTTAGGTAGGGACAAGGAGGGCTACACCTTC CASSLGRDKEGYTF
TRBD1 . 14 TRBJ1-2 TRBV2 TGTGCCAGCAGAGAGACAGGGGGGACCTATGGCTACACCTTC CASRETGGTYGYTF
TRBD2 . 11 TRBJ2-1 TRBV30 TGTGCCTGGAGCAGGGACTACCAAAAGTTCTTC CAWSRDYQKFF
TRBD1 . 16 TRBJ2-6 TRBV5-6 TGTGCCAGCAGCTTCGGACAGGGGCCGGGGGCCAACGTCCTGACTTTC CASSFGQGPGANVLTF